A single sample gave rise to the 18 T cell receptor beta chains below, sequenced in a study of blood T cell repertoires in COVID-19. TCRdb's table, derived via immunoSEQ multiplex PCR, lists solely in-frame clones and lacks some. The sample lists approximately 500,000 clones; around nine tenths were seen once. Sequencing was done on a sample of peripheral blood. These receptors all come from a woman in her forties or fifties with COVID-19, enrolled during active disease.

The CDR3 here is CASSAGTGRGTEAFF. The CDR3 nucleotides read TGTGCCAGCAGCGCCGGGACAGGTCGGGGGACTGAAGCTTTCTTT. V and J are TRBV11-3 and TRBJ1-1; 8 nucleotides agree with TRBD1. The CDR3 has 15 residues. CDR1 SGHNT and CDR2 YENEEA come from the germline V gene. The J segment lost 5 bases and the V segment lost 5 bases, leaving 10 bases of the junction unmatched.

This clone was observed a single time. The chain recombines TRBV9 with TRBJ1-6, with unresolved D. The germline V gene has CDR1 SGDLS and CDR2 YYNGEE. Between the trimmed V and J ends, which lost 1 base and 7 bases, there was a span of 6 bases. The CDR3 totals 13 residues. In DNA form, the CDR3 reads TGTGCCAGCAGCGTATTGGAGAATTCACCCCTCCACTTT. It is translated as CASSVLENSPLHF.

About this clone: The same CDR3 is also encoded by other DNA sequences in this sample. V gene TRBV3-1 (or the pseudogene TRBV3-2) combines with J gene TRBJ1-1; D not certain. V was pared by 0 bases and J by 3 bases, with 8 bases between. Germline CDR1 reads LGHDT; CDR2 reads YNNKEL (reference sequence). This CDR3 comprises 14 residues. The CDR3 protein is CASSQDPRDTEAFF. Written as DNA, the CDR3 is TGTGCCAGCAGCCAAGATCCCCGGGACACTGAAGCTTTCTTT.

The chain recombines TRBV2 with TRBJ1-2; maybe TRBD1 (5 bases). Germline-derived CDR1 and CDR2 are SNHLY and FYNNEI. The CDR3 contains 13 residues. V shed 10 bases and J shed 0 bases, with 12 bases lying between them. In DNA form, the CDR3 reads TGTGCCACCGCACGGGGGACTAACTATGGCTACACCTTC. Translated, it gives CATARGTNYGYTF.

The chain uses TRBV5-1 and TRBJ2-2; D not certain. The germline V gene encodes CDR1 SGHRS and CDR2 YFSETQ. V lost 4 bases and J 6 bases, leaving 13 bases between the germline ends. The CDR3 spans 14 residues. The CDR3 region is CASSPLPRAGELFF. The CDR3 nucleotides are TGCGCCAGCAGCCCTTTACCCCGGGCCGGGGAGCTGTTTTTT.

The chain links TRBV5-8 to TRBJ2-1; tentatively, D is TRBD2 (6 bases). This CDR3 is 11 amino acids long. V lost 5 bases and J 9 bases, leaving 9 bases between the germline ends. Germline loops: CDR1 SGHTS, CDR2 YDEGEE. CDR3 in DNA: TGTGCCAGCAGGCTAGCGACTGAGCAGTTCTTC. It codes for CASRLATEQFF.

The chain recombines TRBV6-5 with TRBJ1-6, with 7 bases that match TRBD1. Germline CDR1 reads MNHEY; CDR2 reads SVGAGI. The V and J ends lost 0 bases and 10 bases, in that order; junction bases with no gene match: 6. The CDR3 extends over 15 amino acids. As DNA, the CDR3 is TGTGCCAGCAGTTACTCAAAGGGGGCGGAATCACCCCTCCACTTT. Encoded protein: CASSYSKGAESPLHF.

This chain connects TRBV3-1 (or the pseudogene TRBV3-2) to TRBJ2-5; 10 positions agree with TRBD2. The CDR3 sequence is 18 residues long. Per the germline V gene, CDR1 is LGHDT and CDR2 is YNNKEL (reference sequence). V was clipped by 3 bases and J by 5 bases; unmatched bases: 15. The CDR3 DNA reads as TGTGCCAGCAGCCACGGGCGCAGGTTAGCGGGGGGCGGTGAGACCCAGTACTTC. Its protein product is CASSHGRRLAGGGETQYF.

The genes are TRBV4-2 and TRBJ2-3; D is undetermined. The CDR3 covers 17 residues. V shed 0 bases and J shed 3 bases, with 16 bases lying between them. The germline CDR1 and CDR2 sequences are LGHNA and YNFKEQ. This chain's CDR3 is CASSQEAASARTDTQYF. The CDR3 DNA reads TGTGCCAGCAGCCAAGAGGCCGCAAGCGCAAGGACAGATACGCAGTATTTT.

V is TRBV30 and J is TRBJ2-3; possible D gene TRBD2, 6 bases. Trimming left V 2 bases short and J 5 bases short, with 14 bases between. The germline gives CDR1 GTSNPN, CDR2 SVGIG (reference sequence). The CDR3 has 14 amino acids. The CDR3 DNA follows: TGTGCCTGGAGTCACGGGGGTTCGGGAGATACGCAGTATTTT. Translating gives CAWSHGGSGDTQYF.

The DNA of the CDR3 is TGTGCCAGCAGCTCCGGTGAGGGCGGCTACACCTTC. Its translation is CASSSGEGGYTF. V is TRBV9 and J is TRBJ1-2; D gene uncertain. V was trimmed by 4 bases and J by 8 bases, leaving 12 bases between them. CDR3 length: 12 residues. CDR1 is SGDLS and CDR2 is YYNGEE in the germline V gene.

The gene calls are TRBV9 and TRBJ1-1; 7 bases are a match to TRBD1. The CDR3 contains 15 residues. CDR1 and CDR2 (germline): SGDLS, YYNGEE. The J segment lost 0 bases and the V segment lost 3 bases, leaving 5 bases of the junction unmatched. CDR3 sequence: CASSEVRGVNTEAFF. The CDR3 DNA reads TGTGCCAGCAGCGAAGTCAGGGGGGTGAACACTGAAGCTTTCTTT.

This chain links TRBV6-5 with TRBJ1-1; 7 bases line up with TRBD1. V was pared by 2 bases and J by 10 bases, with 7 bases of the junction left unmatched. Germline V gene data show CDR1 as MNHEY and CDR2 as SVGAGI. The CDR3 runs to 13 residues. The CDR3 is CASSYGQARVAFF. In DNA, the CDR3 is TGTGCCAGCAGTTACGGACAGGCTCGTGTAGCTTTCTTT.

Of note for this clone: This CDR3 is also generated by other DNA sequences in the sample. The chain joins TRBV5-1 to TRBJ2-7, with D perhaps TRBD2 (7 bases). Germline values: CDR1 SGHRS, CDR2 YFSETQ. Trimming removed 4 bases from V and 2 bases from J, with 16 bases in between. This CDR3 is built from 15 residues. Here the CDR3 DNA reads TGCGCCAGCAGCCCTAGGGGGGGGGCAACCTACGAGCAGTACTTC. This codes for CASSPRGGATYEQYF.

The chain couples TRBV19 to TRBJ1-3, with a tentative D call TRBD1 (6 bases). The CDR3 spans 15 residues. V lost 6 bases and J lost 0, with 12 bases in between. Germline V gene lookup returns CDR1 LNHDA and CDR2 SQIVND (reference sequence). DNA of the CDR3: TGTGCCAGTAGACTTAAGGGGGTCTCTGGAAACACCATATATTTT. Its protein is CASRLKGVSGNTIYF.

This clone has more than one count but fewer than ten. CDR3: CASSLDRGYGYTF. The CDR3 DNA reads TGTGCCAGCAGCTTAGACAGGGGCTATGGCTACACCTTC. The chain combines TRBV7-2 with TRBJ1-2, with TRBD1 matching 7 bases. In germline, CDR1 is SGHTA, CDR2 FQGNSA. The ends lost 1 base at V and 4 bases at J; junction bases unmatched: 0. This CDR3 has 13 residues.

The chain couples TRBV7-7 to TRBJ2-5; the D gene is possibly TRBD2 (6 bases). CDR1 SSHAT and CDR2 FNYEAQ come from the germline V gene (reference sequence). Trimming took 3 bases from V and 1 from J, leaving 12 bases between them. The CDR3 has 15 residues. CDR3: CASSFDRGTQETQYF. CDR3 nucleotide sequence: TGTGCCAGCAGCTTCGACCGGGGGACCCAAGAGACCCAGTACTTC. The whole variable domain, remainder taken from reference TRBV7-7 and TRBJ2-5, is GAGVSQSPRYKVTKRGQDVTLRCDPISSHATLYWYQQALGQGPEFLTYFNYEAQPDKSGLPSDRFSAERPEGSISTLTIQRTEQRDSAMYRCASSFDRGTQETQYFGPGTRLLVL.

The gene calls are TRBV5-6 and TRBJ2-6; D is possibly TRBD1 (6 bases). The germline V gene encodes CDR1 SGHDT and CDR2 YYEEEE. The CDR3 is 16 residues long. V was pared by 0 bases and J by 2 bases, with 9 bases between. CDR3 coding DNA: TGTGCCAGCAGCTTGGTAAGGGGGACTGGGGCCAACGTCCTGACTTTC. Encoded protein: CASSLVRGTGANVLTF.